This T cell receptor beta chain was captured in a study of T cell changes during pregnancy in multiple sclerosis. The repertoire was sequenced with immunoSEQ multiplex PCR; TCRdb's copy has only in-frame clones and lacks some. The sample carries tens of thousands of clones, roughly 92% recorded once. Specimen: peripheral blood, collected in the second trimester of pregnancy. This TCR came from a female donor with multiple sclerosis, enrolled in a pregnancy study.

The CDR3 DNA follows: TGTGCCACCAGCAGAGATGGGTTGGGGGCACTGGAAGAGACCCAGTACTTC. Protein product: CATSRDGLGALEETQYF. This rearrangement joins TRBV15 to TRBJ2-5; possible D gene TRBD1, 6 bases. CDR3 size: 17 residues. The germline V gene has CDR1 LNHNV and CDR2 YYDKDF (reference sequence). Trimming removed 0 bases from V and 3 bases from J, with 17 bases in between.